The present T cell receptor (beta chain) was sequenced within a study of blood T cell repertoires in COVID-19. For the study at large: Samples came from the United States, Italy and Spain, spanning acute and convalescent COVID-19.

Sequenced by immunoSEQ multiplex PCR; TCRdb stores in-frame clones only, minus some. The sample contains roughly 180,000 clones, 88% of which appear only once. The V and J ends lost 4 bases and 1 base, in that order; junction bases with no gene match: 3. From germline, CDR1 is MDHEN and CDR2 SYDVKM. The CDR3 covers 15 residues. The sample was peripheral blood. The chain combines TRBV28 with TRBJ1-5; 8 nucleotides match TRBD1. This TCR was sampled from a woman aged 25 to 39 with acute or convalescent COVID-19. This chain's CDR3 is CASSSGGWSNQPQHF. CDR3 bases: TGTGCCAGCAGTTCAGGGGGCTGGAGCAATCAGCCCCAGCATTTT.